Included here is one T cell receptor beta chain sequence, with context. Antigen specificity is unknown. The data originate from a study of beta chain features in type 1 diabetes. Points from the study as a whole: Shorter TCRB CDR3s, moderately but significantly so, were found in Type 1 diabetes patients in all four CD4+ subsets.

The authors reverse transcribed all of the isolated RNA, so sequencing captured expressed TCRB transcripts. Repertoires were generated with immunoSEQ multiplex PCR, while TCRdb's copy carries only in-frame clones and drops some. The profile shows 25,000 to 30,000 clones, less than 60% of them singletons. This CDR3 comprises 14 residues. V was pared by 2 bases and J by 7 bases, with 13 bases between. The germline V gene has CDR1 SGHDT and CDR2 YYEEEE. The chain uses TRBV5-6 and TRBJ2-1, with D maybe TRBD2 (7 bases). The clonotype originates from a woman under 30 with type 1 diabetes. The sample taken for sequencing was Tregs from blood. Here the CDR3 reads CASSFGGLGNEQFF. CDR3 in DNA: TGTGCCAGCAGCTTCGGGGGGCTTGGGAATGAGCAGTTCTTC.